These 19 T cell receptor beta chains were sequenced from one sample in a study of human T cells and chemical hapten exposure. TCRdb analysed the RACE reads with MiXCR anew, one entry per CDR3 protein. The data hold 85,000 to 100,000 distinct CDR3 sequences, with roughly 11% observed a single time. Documented time point: patch test 2, 6 weeks after DPC sensitization. Noted treatment: therapeutic diphenylcyclopropenone sensitization with weekly scalp DPC. Source: whole blood, taken in connection with sensitization to the hapten diphenylcyclopropenone (DPC). Every receptor here comes from a man in his forties with alopecia areata. Some clones in this sample may be carry-over from other donors' samples.

In its sample, this clonotype was seen many times. V and J are TRBV2 and TRBJ1-1; D remains ambiguous. V was cut by 1 base and J by 3 bases, with 6 bases left in between. This CDR3 comprises 13 residues. Germline V gives CDR1 SNHLY, CDR2 FYNNEI. The CDR3 here is CASSEVRDTEAFF. CDR3 nucleotides: TGTGCCAGCAGTGAAGTTCGGGACACTGAAGCTTTCTTT. The full variable domain, its missing parts supplied by reference TRBV2 and TRBJ1-1, is EPEVTQTPSHQVTQMGQEVILRCVPISNHLYFYWYRQILGQKVEFLVSFYNNEISEKSEIFDDQFSVERPDGSNFTLKIRSTKLEDSAMYFCASSEVRDTEAFFGQGTRLTVV.

This clonotype was seen repeatedly, ten times or more. The chain is built from TRBV7-2 and TRBJ1-1; no firm D call. The germline V gene encodes CDR1 SGHTA and CDR2 FQGNSA. V was pared by 1 base and J by 4 bases, with 7 bases between. This CDR3 has 13 amino acids. Written as DNA, the CDR3 is TGTGCCAGCAGCTTAGAGGGATTCACTGAAGCTTTCTTT. This codes for CASSLEGFTEAFF.

This clonotype showed up just a few times. The chain is built from TRBV6-2 or TRBV6-3 and TRBJ2-7; D not resolved. The V gene lost 6 bases and the J gene lost 3 bases, with 18 bases spanning the gap. The CDR3 sequence is 15 residues long. Germline CDR1 and CDR2: MNHEY and SVGEGT. CDR3 sequence: CASRPLVRANYEQYV. The CDR3 coding sequence is TGTGCCAGCAGACCCCTGGTCCGAGCGAACTACGAGCAGTACGTC.

This clonotype was observed a handful of times. The chain links TRBV3-1 to TRBJ1-5; 8 bases are a match to TRBD1. J was trimmed by 6 bases and V by 0 bases; bases with no gene match: 7. Germline values: CDR1 LGHDT, CDR2 YNNKEL (reference sequence). This CDR3 comprises 16 residues. The CDR3 region has the DNA TGTGCCAGCAGCCAAGATGGTCAGGGGGCGGGTCAGCCCCAGCATTTT. It specifies CASSQDGQGAGQPQHF.

The chain carries TRBV7-3 and TRBJ1-1, with 8 bases identical to TRBD1. V dropped 2 bases and J dropped 1; count of bases not matched to a gene: 9. Germline CDR1 and CDR2: SGHTA and FQGTGA. This CDR3 is 17 amino acids long. CDR3 bases: TGTGCCAGCAGCTTAGACAGGGGACCACTCCGGAACACTGAAGCTTTCTTT. Translating it yields CASSLDRGPLRNTEAFF.

Only a few counts were recorded for this clonotype. The V call is TRBV24-1, the J call TRBJ2-3; D ambiguous. The germline V gene encodes CDR1 KGHDR and CDR2 SFDVKD. V was shortened by 1 base and J by 0 bases, with 7 bases between the two germline ends. The CDR3 is made up of 15 amino acids. CDR3 DNA: TGTGCCACCAGTGATTTCCAGTCTAGCACAGATACGCAGTATTTT. Protein: CATSDFQSSTDTQYF.

This CDR3 reads CASSPGTSNYEQFF. CDR3 nucleotide sequence: TGTGCCAGCAGTCCAGGGACTAGTAACTATGAGCAGTTCTTC. The chain recombines TRBV9 with TRBJ2-1; TRBD2 matches 8 bases. Trimming removed 5 bases from V and 8 bases from J; junction bases left unmatched: 9. The CDR3 consists of 14 residues. Germline lookup yields CDR1 SGDLS and CDR2 YYNGEE.

The chain joins TRBV7-3 to TRBJ1-1, with 7 bases that match TRBD1. Per the germline V gene, CDR1 is SGHTA and CDR2 is FQGTGA. The CDR3 totals 12 residues. V lost 5 bases and J lost 6; bases outside the gene matches: 3. The CDR3 region has the DNA TGTGCCAGCAGCCCGACAGGGTCTGAAGCTTTCTTT. It specifies CASSPTGSEAFF.

The V gene is TRBV6-2 or TRBV6-3, the J gene TRBJ2-1; 10 bases agree with TRBD1. Germline V CDR1 and CDR2: MNHEY, SVGEGT. The CDR3 covers 15 residues. After removal of 3 bases from V and 7 bases from J, the junction contained 6 bases not matched to a gene. CDR3 protein: CASSYGGQGWNEQFF. The CDR3 bases are TGTGCCAGCAGTTATGGGGGACAGGGGTGGAATGAGCAGTTCTTC.

This clonotype was detected only a few times. This sequence joins TRBV9 and TRBJ2-4, with 8 bases identical to TRBD1. This CDR3 has 15 residues. Losses at the gene ends were 1 base for V and 6 bases for J; bases not matched to a gene: 6. The germline V gene encodes CDR1 SGDLS and CDR2 YYNGEE. This CDR3 is CASSVTPDRANIQYF. As DNA, the CDR3 is TGTGCCAGCAGCGTAACTCCGGACAGGGCAAACATTCAGTACTTC.

This clonotype showed up just a few times. The chain has TRBV14 and TRBJ2-2; D call uncertain. Trimming stripped 8 bases from V and 3 bases from J, with 4 bases between. Germline CDR1 is SGHDN and CDR2 is FVKESK. This CDR3 has 11 amino acids. The CDR3 DNA is TGTGCCAGCGGATACACCGGGGAGCTGTTTTTT. It codes for CASGYTGELFF.

The CDR3 sequence is CASSVQDDPWNEQFF. DNA of the CDR3: TGTGCCAGCAGCGTACAGGATGACCCTTGGAATGAGCAGTTCTTC. The chain carries TRBV9 and TRBJ2-1; D ambiguous. CDR1 and CDR2 (germline): SGDLS, YYNGEE. Trimming took 1 base from V and 7 from J, leaving 15 bases between them. The CDR3 has 15 amino acids.

In its sample, this clonotype was seen a few times. The V and J genes are TRBV28 and TRBJ2-3, with D hard to call. V was trimmed by 3 bases and J by 5 bases, leaving 6 bases between them. The CDR3 spans 12 residues. Germline CDR1 reads MDHEN; CDR2 reads SYDVKM. The CDR3 DNA reads TGTGCCAGCAGTTTGGCGGAAGATACGCAGTATTTT. Translation gives CASSLAEDTQYF.

The rearrangement uses TRBV6-2 or TRBV6-3 and TRBJ2-3; D is possibly TRBD1 (5 bases). Trimming pared 7 bases from V and 9 bases from J, leaving 20 bases between. In germline, CDR1 is MNHEY, CDR2 SVGEGT. The CDR3 is 14 residues long. CDR3 loop: CASKADGAMRTQYF. The CDR3, as DNA: TGTGCCAGCAAGGCTGATGGGGCAATGAGGACGCAGTATTTT.

The chain combines TRBV11-3 with TRBJ1-4; 7 nucleotides align to TRBD1. This CDR3 contains 15 residues. Looked up from germline, CDR1 is SGHNT and CDR2 is YENEEA. V gave up 5 bases and J gave up 3 bases; unmatched junction bases: 6. The CDR3 DNA reads as TGTGCCAGCAGCCCGCGGACAGGTTCTAATGAAAAACTGTTTTTT. This translates into CASSPRTGSNEKLFF.

J is TRBJ2-6 and V is TRBV29-1; 11 bases are a match to TRBD1. In germline, CDR1 is SQVTM, CDR2 ANQGSEA. With V trimmed by 7 bases and J by 9 bases, 5 bases remained unmatched. CDR3 length: 13 residues. CDR3 nucleotide sequence: TGCAGCGGGGGGACAGGGGGTGACAACGTCCTGACTTTC. It specifies CSGGTGGDNVLTF.

This clonotype was counted only a few times. The rearrangement uses TRBV20-1 and TRBJ2-1; 9 nucleotides line up with TRBD2. Germline V CDR1 and CDR2: DFQATT, SNEGSKA (reference sequence). V shed 1 base and J 7 bases; nucleotides not matched to a gene: 5. The CDR3 has 14 amino acids. The CDR3 DNA follows: TGCAGTGCTAGAGGCGGGAGGGATTTAAATGAGCAGTTCTTC. Translation: CSARGGRDLNEQFF.

The J gene is TRBJ2-5, the V gene TRBV20-1; 8 bases are shared with TRBD2. Germline V gene data show CDR1 as DFQATT and CDR2 as SNEGSKA (reference sequence). Losses at the gene ends were 4 bases for V and 4 bases for J; bases not matched to a gene: 5. CDR3 length: 13 residues. CDR3 bases: TGCAGTGCTATAGCGGGGCCAAGAGAGACCCAGTACTTC. This encodes CSAIAGPRETQYF.

This clonotype was seen only a few times. J is TRBJ2-3 and V is TRBV2, with D possibly matching TRBD1 (6 bases). CDR3 length: 14 amino acids. CDR1 is SNHLY, CDR2 FYNNEI, per germline. The V end lost 7 bases, the J end lost 4 bases, and 15 bases lay between the germline ends. The chain's CDR3 is CASNVQGESDTQYF. The CDR3 nucleotides read TGTGCCAGCAACGTACAGGGCGAGTCAGATACGCAGTATTTT. Full variable domain (outside the CDR3, taken from reference TRBV2 and TRBJ2-3): EPEVTQTPSHQVTQMGQEVILRCVPISNHLYFYWYRQILGQKVEFLVSFYNNEISEKSEIFDDQFSVERPDGSNFTLKIRSTKLEDSAMYFCASNVQGESDTQYFGPGTRLTVL.